This entry lists 28 T cell receptor beta chains sequenced from one sample in a study of blood T cells in healthy people across ages. Alongside a J-beta primer mix, a sample-barcoded 5' primer served in a second PCR lasting 7 to 11 cycles. TCRdb itself ran the 5' RACE reads through MiXCR, one entry per CDR3 protein. The sample includes some 640,000 distinct CDR3 sequences, about 30% seen only once; the top ten take approximately 14%. Sequenced: blood. Receptor source: an elderly woman in good health.

Many counts were recorded for this clonotype. This chain connects TRBV27 to TRBJ2-6; TRBD2 might be the D (7 bases). The CDR3 loop spans 16 amino acids. Germline CDR1 MNHEY, CDR2 SMNVEV (reference sequence). Trimming shortened V by 6 bases and J by 4 bases, and 16 bases separated the two germline ends. The CDR3 loop is CASSPIGGVGANVLTF. CDR3 nucleotides: TGTGCCAGCAGCCCAATAGGGGGGGTCGGGGCCAACGTCCTGACTTTC.

This clonotype came up many times. The CDR3 DNA reads TGTGCCAGCAGCTTCCGACAGGGGGGATTCACCGGGGAGCTGTTTTTT. Its protein is CASSFRQGGFTGELFF. This sequence joins TRBV7-2 and TRBJ2-2, with TRBD1 matching over 9 bases. The CDR3 extends over 16 amino acids. V shed 3 bases and J 4 bases; nucleotides not matched to a gene: 6. Per the germline V gene, CDR1 is SGHTA and CDR2 is FQGNSA.

Comments on this clonotype: A much larger clone differs from this one at a single base, so this may be a read error. CDR3 nucleotides: TGTGCCAGCAGCTTAATAGAAGCGGGGAACTACGGGCAGTACTTC. Its translation is CASSLIEAGNYGQYF. This chain links TRBV7-9 with TRBJ2-7; 7 bases are a match to TRBD2. Germline-derived CDR1 and CDR2 are SEHNR and FQNEAQ (reference sequence). The CDR3 loop spans 15 amino acids.

The rearrangement uses TRBV12-3 or TRBV12-4 and TRBJ2-3; D call uncertain. CDR3 length: 13 amino acids. The V end lost 5 bases, the J end lost 5 bases, and 11 bases lay between the germline ends. CDR3 DNA: TGTGCCAGCAGTCCACAAATGGGAGATACGCAGTATTTT. Translation gives CASSPQMGDTQYF.

This clonotype was detected only a few times. V usage is TRBV9 and J usage is TRBJ2-2; TRBD2 is a possible D gene (5 bases). The V end lost 3 bases, the J end lost 0 bases, and 21 bases lay between the germline ends. Looked up from germline, CDR1 is SGDLS and CDR2 is YYNGEE. There are 19 residues in the CDR3. The CDR3 sequence is CASSAPAAGLTTNTGELFF. CDR3 coding DNA: TGTGCCAGCAGCGCCCCTGCGGCGGGCCTCACTACGAACACCGGGGAGCTGTTTTTT.

This clonotype has at least ten counts. The rearrangement links TRBV7-6 to TRBJ2-1; maybe TRBD2 (5 bases). Trimming removed 1 base from V and 1 base from J, with 11 bases in between. Germline-derived CDR1 and CDR2 are SGHVS and FNYEAQ. The CDR3 has 16 amino acids. The CDR3 spells CASSLGAAGSYNEQFF. CDR3 in DNA: TGTGCCAGCAGCTTAGGTGCTGCGGGTTCCTACAATGAGCAGTTCTTC.

Concerning this clonotype itself: Possible read error: a much larger clone is one base away. The chain has TRBV28 and TRBJ2-7; 7 bases agree with TRBD2. The J call is in doubt because the DNA end fits TRBJ2-5 better. CDR3 length: 11 amino acids. Germline loops: CDR1 MDHEN, CDR2 SYDVKM. CDR3 amino acids: CAGGGWETQYF. CDR3 coding DNA: TGTGCCGGCGGGGGTTGGGAGACCCAGTACTTC.

Concerning this clonotype itself: Germline is not matched at one junction end, which may reflect a read error. This chain connects TRBV20-1 to TRBJ1-4; D unresolved. This CDR3 has 14 amino acids. Germline CDR1 and CDR2: DFQATT and SNEGSKA (reference sequence). The CDR3 is CSARDRATNEKRFF. The CDR3 DNA sequence: TGCAGTGCTAGAGACCGGGCAACTAATGAAAAACGGTTTTTT.

This clonotype was seen repeatedly, ten times or more. The rearrangement links TRBV5-1 to TRBJ1-4; D is ambiguous. The V and J ends lost 4 bases and 11 bases respectively, with 15 bases between them. Germline V gives CDR1 SGHRS, CDR2 YFSETQ. CDR3 length: 13 amino acids. The CDR3 reads CASSPEGRYKLFF. CDR3 bases: TGCGCCAGCAGCCCCGAGGGCCGATATAAACTGTTTTTT.

This clonotype was picked up a small number of times. This chain connects TRBV28 to TRBJ2-5, with 14 bases fitting TRBD2. The CDR3 sequence is 16 residues long. Germline values: CDR1 MDHEN, CDR2 SYDVKM. With 6 bases clipped from V and 9 bases from J, the junction kept 12 bases outside the gene matches. CDR3 coding DNA: TGTGCCAGCAGCCCTCCGGGGACTAGCGGGGGTGGGGCCCAGTACTTC. This encodes CASSPPGTSGGGAQYF.

This clonotype was observed many times. This chain joins TRBV10-3 and TRBJ2-1, with D possibly being TRBD1 or TRBD2 (5 bases each). Germline V CDR1 and CDR2: ENHRY, SYGVKD. Trimming pared 10 bases from V and 1 base from J, leaving 14 bases between. This CDR3 contains 14 residues. CDR3 in amino acids: CATRDGRSYNEQFF. The CDR3 DNA sequence: TGTGCCACCAGGGACGGAAGATCCTACAATGAGCAGTTCTTC.

This clonotype has ten or more counts. This sequence joins TRBV7-2 and TRBJ2-7, with 10 positions matching TRBD2. CDR3 length equals 15 residues. After removal of 2 bases from V and 2 bases from J, the junction contained 3 bases not matched to a gene. The germline gives CDR1 SGHTA, CDR2 FQGNSA. The CDR3 loop is CASSLSSGGAYEQYF. For the CDR3, the DNA is TGTGCCAGCAGCTTATCAAGCGGGGGGGCCTACGAGCAGTACTTC.

This clonotype was seen repeatedly, ten times or more. The chain joins TRBV5-1 to TRBJ2-7; 7 positions match TRBD1. CDR3 length: 14 amino acids. The V and J ends lost 4 bases and 4 bases, in that order; junction bases with no gene match: 8. Germline V gene sequence: CDR1 SGHRS, CDR2 YFSETQ. The CDR3 region has the DNA TGCGCCAGCAGCGGCCAAGGGGGCAGGTACGAGCAGTACTTC. It specifies CASSGQGGRYEQYF.

The chain joins TRBV7-8 to TRBJ1-5, with TRBD1 matching 8 bases. Germline-derived CDR1 and CDR2 are SGHVS and FQNEAQ. The trim removed 5 bases at V and 4 bases at J, leaving 16 bases unmatched. The CDR3 runs 18 residues. CDR3 amino acids: CASSPVQGARVGNQPQHF. The CDR3 DNA follows: TGTGCCAGCAGCCCAGTCCAGGGGGCAAGGGTGGGAAATCAGCCCCAGCATTTT.

This clonotype was detected many times. V usage is TRBV3-1 and J usage is TRBJ2-7, with D perhaps TRBD1 (6 bases). V was clipped by 0 bases and J by 4 bases, with 13 bases between them. The CDR3 contains 15 residues. Germline V gene data show CDR1 as LGHDT and CDR2 as YNNKEL (reference sequence). The CDR3 bases are TGTGCCAGCAGCCAAGAAGGACAGAGAAAATACGAGCAGTACTTC. This translates into CASSQEGQRKYEQYF.

This clonotype occurred many times. V is TRBV7-2 and J is TRBJ2-4; D perhaps matches TRBD2 (6 bases). Germline assignment: CDR1 SGHTA and CDR2 FQGNSA. This CDR3 is built from 15 residues. V lost 0 bases, J lost 2 bases, and 8 bases lay in between. CDR3 nucleotides: TGTGCCAGCAGCTTAGCGGCGGGGCCCAAAAACATTCAGTACTTC. This codes for CASSLAAGPKNIQYF.

This clonotype was counted at least ten times. This rearrangement joins TRBV5-1 to TRBJ2-7, with D hard to call. Trimming left V 0 bases short and J 2 bases short, with 12 bases between. Germline CDR1 and CDR2: SGHRS and YFSETQ. The CDR3 loop spans 15 amino acids. The CDR3 loop is CASSLAGALTYEQYF. DNA for the CDR3: TGCGCCAGCAGCTTGGCCGGTGCACTCACCTACGAGCAGTACTTC.

This clonotype turned up a few times. A read error may be the cause here, since a much bigger clone is one base away. The chain joins TRBV12-3 or TRBV12-4 to TRBJ2-3; 8 bases are a match to TRBD2. The CDR3 is 15 amino acids. Trimming took 6 bases from V and 12 from J; bases not matched to a gene: 17. The CDR3 loop is CASSKPGLVGRLQYF. As DNA, the CDR3 is TGTGCCAGCAGCAAACCGGGACTAGTGGGGCGTTTACAGTATTTT.

The chain carries TRBV4-1 and TRBJ2-3; D may be TRBD1 (6 bases). The CDR3 length is 17 residues. The germline CDR1 and CDR2 sequences are MGHRA and YSYEKL. The germline V and J ends were trimmed by 0 bases and 4 bases, with 17 bases remaining between them. The chain's CDR3 is CASSQDRGTFHADTQYF. As DNA, the CDR3 is TGCGCCAGCAGCCAAGATAGGGGGACATTTCACGCAGATACGCAGTATTTT.

This clonotype has only a few counts. A much larger clone sits a single nucleotide away, making a read error possible. This chain joins TRBV12-3 or TRBV12-4 and TRBJ2-7; D is perhaps TRBD2 (5 bases). The V end was cut by 4 bases, the J end by 2 bases, with 12 bases between. The CDR3 has 14 residues. The CDR3 protein is CASSWSGDAYEQYF. The CDR3 nucleotides are TGTGCCAGCAGTTGGAGCGGTGACGCCTACGAGCAGTACTTC.

The rearrangement links TRBV7-9 to TRBJ2-7, with 8 bases that match TRBD2. The J call is uncertain, as TRBJ2-1 better fits the DNA end. The CDR3 length is 13 residues. Germline-derived CDR1 and CDR2 are SEHNR and FQNEAQ (reference sequence). CDR3: CASSFTAGVEQFF. In nucleotides, the CDR3 is TGTGCCAGCAGCTTTACAGCGGGAGTTGAGCAGTTCTTC.

This clonotype was recorded at least ten times. The chain employs TRBV7-9 and TRBJ2-1, with 7 bases lining up with TRBD2. V gave up 5 bases and J gave up 4 bases; unmatched junction bases: 5. The germline CDR1 and CDR2 sequences are SEHNR and FQNEAQ (reference sequence). The CDR3 spans 14 residues. For the CDR3, the DNA is TGTGCCAGCAGCCCCCGGGGGGAGTACAATGAGCAGTTCTTC. Its translation: CASSPRGEYNEQFF.

Ten or more counts support this clonotype. The CDR3 sequence: CASSFGTGSTDTQYF. DNA of the CDR3: TGTGCCAGCAGCTTCGGGACAGGCAGCACAGATACGCAGTATTTT. J is TRBJ2-3 and V is TRBV5-6; 8 bases fit TRBD1. The CDR3 extends over 15 amino acids. J lost 0 bases, V lost 2 bases, and 2 bases had no gene match. The germline V gene encodes CDR1 SGHDT and CDR2 YYEEEE.

This sequence joins TRBV4-3 and TRBJ1-2; D not resolved. The CDR3 length is 15 residues. Trimming pared 2 bases from V and 2 bases from J, leaving 12 bases between. The germline CDR1 and CDR2 sequences are LGHNA and YSLEER. CDR3 region: CASSQSLGYNYGYTF. The DNA of the CDR3 is TGCGCCAGCAGCCAAAGCCTCGGGTACAACTATGGCTACACCTTC.

This clonotype was seen more than once but under ten times. This chain joins TRBV5-1 and TRBJ2-2; D is unclear. The CDR3 spans 12 residues. Trimming took off 2 bases at V and 6 bases at J, with 5 bases between the two ends. The germline CDR1 and CDR2 sequences are SGHRS and YFSETQ. The CDR3 here is CASSFPPGELFF. The DNA of the CDR3 is TGCGCCAGCAGCTTCCCTCCCGGGGAGCTGTTTTTT.

This clonotype was counted many times. The V call is TRBV6-5, the J call TRBJ1-2; D remains ambiguous. Germline V gene sequence: CDR1 MNHEY, CDR2 SVGAGI. Trimming pared 5 bases from V and 2 bases from J, leaving 6 bases between. CDR3 length: 12 residues. The CDR3 loop is CASSRENYGYTF. The CDR3 DNA is TGTGCCAGCAGTCGGGAGAACTATGGCTACACCTTC.

Many counts were recorded for this clonotype. The chain recombines TRBV15 with TRBJ2-1; 10 positions agree with TRBD1. This CDR3 is built from 14 residues. Germline lookup yields CDR1 LNHNV and CDR2 YYDKDF (reference sequence). Trimming at V came to 8 bases and at J to 8 bases, leaving 9 bases not matched to a gene. The CDR3, as DNA: TGTGCCACCGGCCGGGACAGGGGATTCCATGAGCAGTTCTTC. Amino acid sequence: CATGRDRGFHEQFF.

Worth noting for this clonotype: It may be a read error: a sequence one base away is much more abundant. The genes are TRBV12-3 or TRBV12-4 and TRBJ2-1; 9 nucleotides match TRBD1. CDR3 length: 14 residues. V was pared by 1 base and J by 11 bases, with 6 bases of the junction left unmatched. This CDR3 is CASSLDRGPSKQFF. DNA for the CDR3: TGTGCCAGCAGTTTAGACAGGGGGCCTAGTAAGCAGTTCTTC.